The source of this TCR beta chain is a study of blood T cell repertoires in COVID-19. The wider study: PBMCs, B-cell-depleted T cells, or T cells were the source of the cDNA or gDNA that made up the material.

Clones were sequenced by immunoSEQ multiplex PCR, and TCRdb holds only the in-frame ones, with some missing. Of roughly 100,000 clones listed, over 65% are singletons. V lost 5 bases and J lost 10, with 15 bases in between. The germline V gene encodes CDR1 MNHEY and CDR2 SVGEGT. The CDR3 has 13 amino acids. This rearrangement joins TRBV6-2 or TRBV6-3 to TRBJ2-4, with a tentative D call TRBD1 (6 bases). Sequenced: peripheral blood. The TCR originated in a human donor in a cohort sampled during active COVID-19. The CDR3 loop reads CASSLSGTQIQYF. In DNA form, the CDR3 reads TGTGCCAGCAGTCTCTCCGGGACACAGATTCAGTACTTC.